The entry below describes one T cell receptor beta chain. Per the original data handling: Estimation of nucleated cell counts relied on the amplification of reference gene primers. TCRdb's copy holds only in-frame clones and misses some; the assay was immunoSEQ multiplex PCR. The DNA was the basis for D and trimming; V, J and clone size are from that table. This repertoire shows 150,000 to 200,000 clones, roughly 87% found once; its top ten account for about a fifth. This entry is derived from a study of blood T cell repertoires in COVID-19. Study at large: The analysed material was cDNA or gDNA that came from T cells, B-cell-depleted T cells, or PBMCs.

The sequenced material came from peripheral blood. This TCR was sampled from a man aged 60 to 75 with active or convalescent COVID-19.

CDR3 region: CASSSGSANTGELFF. Written as DNA, the CDR3 is TGTGCCAGCAGTTCGGGAAGCGCGAACACCGGGGAGCTGTTTTTT. The J gene is TRBJ2-2, the V gene TRBV2; possible D gene TRBD2, 5 bases. CDR3 length: 15 amino acids. Trimming shortened V by 5 bases and J by 0 bases, and 10 bases separated the two germline ends. CDR1 and CDR2 (germline): SNHLY, FYNNEI.